Listed here are 4 T cell receptor beta chains from one sample, sequenced in a study of cytomegalovirus exposure and HLA in healthy donors. PCR was performed using 60 Vbeta and 13 Jbeta primers. This table comes from immunoSEQ multiplex PCR, and its TCRdb copy is limited to in-frame clones, with some not included. The table lists approximately 180,000 clones, about two thirds of them singletons. Material: PBMCs. These receptors all stem from a human donor in good health.

This clone has only a few counts. Other DNA sequences in this specimen translate into the identical CDR3. The chain carries TRBV14 and TRBJ1-1; 7 nucleotides match TRBD1. The germline CDR1 and CDR2 sequences are SGHDN and FVKESK. V gave up 5 bases and J gave up 1 base; unmatched junction bases: 4. The CDR3 contains 14 residues. CDR3: CASSVRTGNTEAFF. CDR3 DNA sequence: TGTGCCAGCAGCGTACGGACAGGGAACACTGAAGCTTTCTTT.

This clone was counted once. The chain uses TRBV5-1 and TRBJ1-1; D gene uncertain. The CDR3 totals 14 residues. V lost 0 bases, J lost 7 bases, and 13 bases lay in between. Germline V gene lookup returns CDR1 SGHRS and CDR2 YFSETQ. The CDR3 DNA reads as TGCGCCAGCAGCTTGGGCGGGCTTATCGGTGAAGCTTTCTTT. Translated, it gives CASSLGGLIGEAFF.

The V and J genes are TRBV5-6 and TRBJ1-5, with a tentative D call TRBD1 (6 bases). The CDR3 extends over 16 amino acids. CDR1 and CDR2 (germline): SGHDT, YYEEEE. The ends were cut back, 4 bases at V and 1 base at J, with 15 bases in the middle. The CDR3 sequence is CASSRGGEVSNQPQHF. The CDR3 nucleotides are TGTGCCAGCAGCCGAGGGGGGGAAGTCAGCAATCAGCCCCAGCATTTT.

CDR3 protein: CASSLVQGYGYTF. DNA of the CDR3: TGCGCCAGCAGCTTGGTACAGGGATACGGCTACACCTTC. The chain links TRBV5-1 to TRBJ1-2; TRBD1 might be the D (6 bases). The CDR3 consists of 13 residues. Germline CDR1 is SGHRS and CDR2 is YFSETQ. V was trimmed by 0 bases and J by 8 bases, leaving 11 bases between them.